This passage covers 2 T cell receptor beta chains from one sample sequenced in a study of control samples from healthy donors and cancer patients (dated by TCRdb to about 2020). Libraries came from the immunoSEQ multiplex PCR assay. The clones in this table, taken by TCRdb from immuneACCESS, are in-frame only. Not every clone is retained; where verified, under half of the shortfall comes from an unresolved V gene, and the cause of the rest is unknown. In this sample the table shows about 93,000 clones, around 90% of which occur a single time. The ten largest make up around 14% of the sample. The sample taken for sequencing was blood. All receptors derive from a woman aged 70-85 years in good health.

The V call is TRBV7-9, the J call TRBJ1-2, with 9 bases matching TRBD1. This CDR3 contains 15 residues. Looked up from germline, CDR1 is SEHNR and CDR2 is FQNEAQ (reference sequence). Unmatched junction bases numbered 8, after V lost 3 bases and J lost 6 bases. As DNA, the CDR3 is TGTGCCAGCAGCTTGGCCCGGACAGGGGTGGATGGCTACACCTTC. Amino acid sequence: CASSLARTGVDGYTF.

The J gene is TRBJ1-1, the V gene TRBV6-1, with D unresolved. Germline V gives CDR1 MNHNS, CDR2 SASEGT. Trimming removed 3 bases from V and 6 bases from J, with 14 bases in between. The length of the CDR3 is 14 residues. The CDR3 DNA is TGTGCCAGCAGTGATAGGTTCGCCGGCGCTGAAGCTTTCTTT. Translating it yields CASSDRFAGAEAFF.